This passage covers 9 T cell receptor beta chains from one sample sequenced in a study of blood T cell repertoires in COVID-19 (dated by TCRdb to about 2020). Receptors were amplified or captured by the immunoSEQ multiplex PCR assay. TCRdb holds this immuneACCESS table with in-frame rearrangements only. Some clones are missing; in checked studies, unresolved V genes explain under half, and the rest has no known cause. The sample table shows 42,000 or so clones, and roughly four fifths are seen once. Roughly 40% of the sample is in the top ten clones. The material sequenced was peripheral blood. These receptors were taken from a man aged 35-49 years with active or convalescent COVID-19.

The chain carries TRBV12-2 and TRBJ1-6. TRBV12-2 is described as a pseudogene. This CDR3 spans 15 amino acids. The CDR3 loop is CASRLPLGVNSPLHF. The CDR3 nucleotides read TGTGCAAGTCGCTTACCCCTCGGGGTGAATTCACCCCTCCACTTT.

The chain employs TRBV7-2 and TRBJ1-1; TRBD1 matches at 7 bases. The germline V gene encodes CDR1 SGHTA and CDR2 FQGNSA. This CDR3 comprises 15 residues. The junction had 9 bases not matched to a gene; V was cut back by 1 base and J by 7 bases. The CDR3 nucleotides read TGTGCCAGCAGCTTAGGTGGGAAGGGGGCTGGTGAAGCTTTCTTT. Protein: CASSLGGKGAGEAFF.

The table lists this clone with a few counts. The chain combines TRBV28 with TRBJ2-1; D is unclear. Germline CDR1 and CDR2: MDHEN and SYDVKM. Trimming removed 2 bases at V and 10 bases at J, with 12 bases between. This CDR3 has 13 residues. The CDR3 reads CASSLKWFGEQFF. In DNA, the CDR3 is TGTGCCAGCAGTTTAAAGTGGTTCGGGGAGCAGTTCTTC.

This clone was detected a few times. CDR3 bases: TGTGCCAGCGGGAAGACAGGCAATCAGCCCCAGCATTTT. Amino acids: CASGKTGNQPQHF. The rearrangement links TRBV6-5 to TRBJ1-5; the D gene is possibly TRBD1 (5 bases). V was cut by 8 bases and J by 2 bases, with 10 bases left in between. The germline gives CDR1 MNHEY, CDR2 SVGAGI. The CDR3 has 13 residues.

The chain uses TRBV3-1 (or the pseudogene TRBV3-2) and TRBJ2-1; 12 bases are shared with TRBD2. Germline trimming cut 4 bases from V and 7 bases from J; bases unmatched to any gene: 5. There are 15 residues in the CDR3. CDR1 LGHDT and CDR2 YNNKEL come from the germline V gene (reference sequence). The CDR3 DNA follows: TGTGCCAGCAGCCCCGGGACTAGCGGGTATAATGAGCAGTTCTTC. It translates to CASSPGTSGYNEQFF.

In this sample, this clone turned up once. V usage is TRBV3-1 (or the pseudogene TRBV3-2) and J usage is TRBJ1-3; D perhaps matches TRBD1 (5 bases). Trimming shortened V by 1 base and J by 0 bases, and 7 bases separated the two germline ends. Germline CDR1 LGHDT, CDR2 YNNKEL (reference sequence). This CDR3 has 15 amino acids. DNA for the CDR3: TGTGCCAGCAGCCAAGCCGGGGGCTCTGGAAACACCATATATTTT. Residues: CASSQAGGSGNTIYF.

This chain connects TRBV5-4 to TRBJ2-2, with D maybe TRBD1 (6 bases). The germline gives CDR1 SGHNT, CDR2 YYREEE (reference sequence). The CDR3 has 16 amino acids. V was pared by 4 bases and J by 0 bases, with 13 bases between. The chain's CDR3 is CASSGRTVANTGELFF. As DNA, the CDR3 is TGTGCCAGCAGCGGCCGGACAGTCGCGAACACCGGGGAGCTGTTTTTT.

The V and J genes are TRBV29-1 and TRBJ2-3; 9 positions agree with TRBD1. In germline, CDR1 is SQVTM, CDR2 ANQGSEA. The CDR3 contains 15 residues. Trimming cost V 6 bases and J 6 bases; bases outside gene matches: 13. The CDR3 region is CSVPSAGTGKDTQYF. CDR3 bases: TGCAGCGTCCCCAGCGCCGGGACAGGGAAGGATACGCAGTATTTT.

The gene calls are TRBV29-1 and TRBJ2-2; D gene ambiguous. The CDR3 consists of 12 residues. The germline V gene has CDR1 SQVTM and CDR2 ANQGSEA. V was shortened by 5 bases and J by 1 base, with 5 bases between the two germline ends. In DNA form, the CDR3 reads TGCAGCGTTAGAGGGAACACCGGGGAGCTGTTTTTT. Residues: CSVRGNTGELFF.